This entry lists 2 T cell receptor beta chains sequenced from one sample in a study of beta chain features in type 1 diabetes. The investigators reverse transcribed all of the isolated RNA, so they sequenced expressed TCRB transcripts. The data were produced by immunoSEQ multiplex PCR, yet TCRdb's version contains in-frame clones alone and is incomplete. The sample holds hundreds of thousands of clones, about 14% seen once. Material: central memory CD4+ T cells from blood. The receptors originated from a man aged 25 to 40 in good health.

This clone turned up a few times. V and J are TRBV5-1 and TRBJ1-1; D might be TRBD1 (5 bases). The germline V and J ends were trimmed by 5 bases and 1 base, with 15 bases remaining between them. This CDR3 has 15 amino acids. The germline V gene has CDR1 SGHRS and CDR2 YFSETQ. CDR3 protein: CASRGDSLRNTEAFF. The CDR3 DNA reads TGCGCCAGCAGGGGTGACAGCCTTCGGAACACTGAAGCTTTCTTT.

This clone was counted a few times. The rearrangement uses TRBV10-3 and TRBJ2-2; 9 bases align to TRBD2. The V and J ends lost 10 bases and 3 bases, in that order; junction bases with no gene match: 6. Looked up from germline, CDR1 is ENHRY and CDR2 is SYGVKD. The CDR3 sequence is 14 residues long. This CDR3 is CATAGGPDTGELFF. The DNA of the CDR3 is TGTGCCACTGCGGGAGGGCCGGACACCGGGGAGCTGTTTTTT.